The 11 T cell receptor beta chains listed next were all sequenced from one sample in a study of monozygotic twins with inflammatory bowel disease. TCRdb re-called the 5' RACE reads, yielding one record per CDR3 amino acid sequence without DNA. Recorded for this sample: about 160,000 distinct CDR3 sequences. The specimen sequenced was blood. The receptors here all came from a human donor with ulcerative colitis or Crohn's disease, or a healthy co-twin of an affected twin (not recorded which).

This chain links TRBV20-1 with TRBJ2-7; the D gene TCRdb calls, TRBD1, cannot be checked with no DNA. Germline V gene data show CDR1 as DFQATT and CDR2 as SNEGSKA (reference sequence). The CDR3 has 12 amino acids. The CDR3 is CSASREGREQYF.

The rearrangement links TRBV4-2 to TRBJ2-1; no DNA is available, so the TRBD2 call from TCRdb remains unchecked. Germline CDR1 reads LGHNA; CDR2 reads YNFKEQ. The CDR3 consists of 15 residues. Here the CDR3 reads CASSHPSGRLNEQFF.

The V call is TRBV29-1, the J call TRBJ1-1. Looked up from germline, CDR1 is SQVTM and CDR2 is ANQGSEA. CDR3 length: 11 residues. CDR3 sequence reads: CSVLGKTEAFF.

The CDR3 protein is CASRAGATYNEQFF. This chain links TRBV6-1 with TRBJ2-1; there is no DNA to check the TCRdb D call of TRBD1. The germline V gene has CDR1 MNHNS and CDR2 SASEGT. This CDR3 is 14 amino acids long.

The chain carries TRBV30 and TRBJ2-2. Looked up from germline, CDR1 is GTSNPN and CDR2 is SVGIG (reference sequence). The CDR3 is made up of 13 amino acids. CDR3 residues: CAWTARNTGELFF.

V usage is TRBV28 and J usage is TRBJ1-1. The germline gives CDR1 MDHEN, CDR2 SYDVKM. This CDR3 spans 13 amino acids. The CDR3 here is CASSQRSLSKAFF.

The chain carries TRBV5-1 and TRBJ2-3; TCRdb indicates TRBD1, and absent DNA this call remains unverified. The CDR3 has 14 residues. From germline, CDR1 is SGHRS and CDR2 YFSETQ. The CDR3 is CASSWTGVTDTQYF.

The chain couples TRBV24-1 to TRBJ2-7; TCRdb names TRBD2, which stays unverified in the absence of DNA. This CDR3 is built from 16 residues. Germline-derived CDR1 and CDR2 are KGHDR and SFDVKD. The chain's CDR3 is CATSDSTGTSTYEQYF.

The genes are TRBV3-1 and TRBJ1-1; TCRdb selects TRBD1, and the lack of DNA leaves this call unchecked. Germline V gene data show CDR1 as LGHDT and CDR2 as YNNKEL (reference sequence). The CDR3 runs to 14 residues. CDR3 sequence: CASSQTGWDTEAFF. Combining the CDR3 with reference TRBV3-1 and TRBJ1-1 gives the whole variable domain DTAVSQTPKYLVTQMGNDKSIKCEQNLGHDTMYWYKQDSKKFLKIMFSYNNKELIINETVPNRFSPKSPDKAHLNLHINSLELGDSAVYFCASSQTGWDTEAFFGQGTRLTVV.

The V and J genes are TRBV20-1 and TRBJ2-7; TCRdb gives TRBD1 as the D gene, but with no DNA this cannot be confirmed. Germline CDR1 and CDR2: DFQATT and SNEGSKA (reference sequence). The CDR3 extends over 14 amino acids. The CDR3 protein is CSATPGTGDHEQYF.

The chain combines TRBV7-2 with TRBJ2-1; TCRdb indicates TRBD1, and absent DNA this call remains unverified. The germline gives CDR1 SGHTA, CDR2 FQGNSA. The CDR3 runs 15 residues. The CDR3 reads CASSLGQGTYNEQFF.